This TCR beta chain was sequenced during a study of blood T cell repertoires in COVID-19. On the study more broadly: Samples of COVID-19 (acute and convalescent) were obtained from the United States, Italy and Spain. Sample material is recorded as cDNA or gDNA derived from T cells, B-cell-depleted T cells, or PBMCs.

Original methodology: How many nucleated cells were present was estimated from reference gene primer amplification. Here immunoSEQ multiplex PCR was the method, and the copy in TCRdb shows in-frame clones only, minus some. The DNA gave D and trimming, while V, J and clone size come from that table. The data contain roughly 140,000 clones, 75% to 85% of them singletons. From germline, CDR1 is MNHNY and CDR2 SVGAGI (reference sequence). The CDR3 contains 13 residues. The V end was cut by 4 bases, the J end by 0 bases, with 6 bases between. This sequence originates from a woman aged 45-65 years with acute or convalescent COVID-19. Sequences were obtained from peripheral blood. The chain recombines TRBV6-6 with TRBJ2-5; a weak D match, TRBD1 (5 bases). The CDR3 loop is CASSSGYQETQYF. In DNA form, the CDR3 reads TGTGCCAGCAGTTCAGGGTACCAAGAGACCCAGTACTTC.